These T cell receptor beta chains were read from a single sample in a study of Graves' ophthalmopathy and Graves' hyperthyroidism. From the multiplex PCR reads, TCRdb called clonotypes with MiXCR, one entry per CDR3 protein. The sample gives about 400,000 distinct CDR3 sequences, about 18% of which show up once; around 1.4% is in the top ten. Sequenced: peripheral blood. These TCRs come from a woman aged 18-29 years with Graves' ophthalmopathy. Both conserved end residues are part of each CDR3. D genes are given only for firm matches. The listing skips clone size in some rows; elsewhere it reads once, few, many or a size class.

>TRBJ1-5|TRBV12-3/TRBV12-4|many|NA
TGTGCCAGCGGGGACCGGGACATATCGAATCAGCCCCAGCATTTT
CASGDRDISNQPQHF
>TRBJ2-5|TRBV30|many|NA
TGTGCCGGCTTGGTTGGCTTCGAGACCCAGTACTTC
CAGLVGFETQYF
>TRBJ2-7|TRBV2|many|NA
TGTGCCAGACGATTATTCCTAGACGAGCAGCACTTC
CARRLFLDEQHF
>TRBJ1-1|TRBV10-3|many|NA
TGTGCCATCAGCCCGGGACAAGAGAACACTGAAGCTTTCTTT
CAISPGQENTEAFF
>TRBJ2-7|TRBV30|many|NA
TGTGCCTGGAGTCCCTATGCGGCCAACGAGCAGTACTTC
CAWSPYAANEQYF
>TRBJ1-1|TRBV19|NA|NA
TGTGCCAGTAGTATAGGCCTTGAGGACACTGAAGCTTTCTTT
CASSIGLEDTEAFF
>TRBJ1-2|TRBV14|many|NA
TGTGCCAGCAGCCGGAACCCCAGGGGAGTTGACTATGGCTACACCTTC
CASSRNPRGVDYGYTF
>TRBJ1-3|TRBV6-5|many|TRBD1
TGTGCCAGCAGTTACCCGCCGACAGGGCATGGGGGAAACACCATATATTTT
CASSYPPTGHGGNTIYF
>TRBJ2-5|TRBV27|many|NA
TGTGCCAGCAGTTTATCGAGGCTAGCTTTTGAGACCCAGTACTTC
CASSLSRLAFETQYF
>TRBJ1-5|TRBV5-5|many|NA
TGTGCCAGCAGCCCCGACACTAGCAATCAGCCCCAGCATTTT
CASSPDTSNQPQHF
>TRBJ2-2|TRBV11-2|many|NA
TGTGCCAGCAGCTCCACCCGCAGGGCAAAGCTCACCGGGGAGCTGTTTTTT
CASSSTRRAKLTGELFF
>TRBJ1-1|TRBV2|many|NA
TGTGCCAGCAGTGAACGGGGCAGGGGAGGGGGAGCTTTCTTT
CASSERGRGGGAFF
>TRBJ2-5|TRBV6-5|many|TRBD2
TGTGCCAGCAGTCTGCGGGGGATCTTGACCCAGTACTTC
CASSLRGILTQYF
>TRBJ2-7|TRBV29-1|many|NA
TGCAGCGTTGAGGGTAAAACAGGGATCGACGAGCAGTACTTC
CSVEGKTGIDEQYF
>TRBJ2-7|TRBV15|many|NA
TGTGCCACCAGCAGAGATTGGGCAGAGCCGTACTTC
CATSRDWAEPYF
>TRBJ2-7|TRBV6-6|many|TRBD1
TGTGCCAGCAGAGTTAGGACAGGGACCTACGAGCAGTACTTC
CASRVRTGTYEQYF
>TRBJ2-7|TRBV28|many|TRBD2
TGTGCCAGCAGAGGGCCGACTAGCGGGGGGCGGGAGCAGTACTTC
CASRGPTSGGREQYF
>TRBJ1-1|TRBV11-2|many|TRBD1
TGTGCCAGCAGCGCCGACAGGGGGGGAGCTTTCTTT
CASSADRGGAFF
>TRBJ1-1|TRBV27|many|NA
TGTGCCAGCAGTTTAGGGGGGACCCTTTTGAACACTGAAGCTTTCTTT
CASSLGGTLLNTEAFF
>TRBJ2-6|TRBV27|many|TRBD2
TGTGCCAGCAGGCAACACAGCGGGGGCGGTGGGGCCAACGTCCTGACTTTC
CASRQHSGGGGANVLTF
>TRBJ1-6|TRBV6-2/TRBV6-3|NA|NA
TGTGCCAGCAGTAAGGACAACTCCTATAATTCACCCCTCCACTTT
CASSKDNSYNSPLHF
>TRBJ2-7|TRBV6-5|many|NA
TGTGCCAGCAGAAATTCTCCTAAGGGGTACGAGCAGTACTTC
CASRNSPKGYEQYF
>TRBJ1-5|TRBV3-1|many|NA
TGTGCCAGCAGCCAAGGTGCGAGAGGCTTTGGCAATCAGCCCCAGCATTTT
CASSQGARGFGNQPQHF
>TRBJ1-6|TRBV19|many|NA
TGTGCCAGTAGTATAATCGGGCAAGGGGATAATTCACCCCTCCACTTT
CASSIIGQGDNSPLHF
>TRBJ2-5|TRBV24-1|once|NA
TGTGCCACCAGTGATTATGACAGGAGTCAAGAGACCCAGTACTTC
CATSDYDRSQETQYF
>TRBJ2-7|TRBV12-3/TRBV12-4|many|TRBD2
TGTGCCGGCAGAATAGCGGGAGGGCCCTCGTACGAGCAGTACTTC
CAGRIAGGPSYEQYF
>TRBJ1-1|TRBV6-4|many|NA
TGTGCCAGCAGTGACACTGACAGGAACACTGAAGCTTTCTTT
CASSDTDRNTEAFF
>TRBJ1-5|TRBV10-1|many|NA
TGCGCCAAAAGAAATCGGTTCAATCAGCCCCAGCATTTT
CAKRNRFNQPQHF
>TRBJ1-5|TRBV6-1|many|NA
TGTGCCAGCACCCCGGGGGGGCGCCCCGCTCAGCCCCAGCATTTT
CASTPGGRPAQPQHF
>TRBJ2-5|TRBV5-1|NA|NA
TGCGCCAGCAGCTCAGAGGGTGATGGGGAGACCCAGTACTTC
CASSSEGDGETQYF
>TRBJ2-5|TRBV6-2/TRBV6-3|NA|NA
TGTGCCAGCAGTTACTCGGCGACGGGCCAAAAGACCCAGTACTTC
CASSYSATGQKTQYF
>TRBJ1-5|TRBV7-2|many|NA
TGTGCCAGCAGCCAGGCCCTTTCCAATCAGCCCCAGCATTTT
CASSQALSNQPQHF
>TRBJ2-7|TRBV30|NA|NA
TGTGCCTGGAGTGTCCCGGGAATACCCACACTATCTTTCTACGAGCAGTACTTC
CAWSVPGIPTLSFYEQYF
>TRBJ1-6|TRBV2|many|NA
TGTGCCAGCAGGGAGGGCAGTAGCTATTCACCCCTCCACTTT
CASREGSSYSPLHF
>TRBJ1-1|TRBV28|many|NA
TGTGCCAGCAGTTCCCCTGACAGGAACACTGAAGCTTTCTTT
CASSSPDRNTEAFF
>TRBJ1-1|TRBV29-1|many|TRBD1
TGCAGCGTTGTCCGACAGGGAAAAGTCACGGAAGCTTTCTTT
CSVVRQGKVTEAFF
>TRBJ1-1|TRBV6-2/TRBV6-3|NA|NA
TGTGCCAGCAGGGATACATCGAACACTGAAGCTTTCTTT
CASRDTSNTEAFF
>TRBJ2-7|TRBV6-2/TRBV6-3|many|NA
TGTGCCAGCAGTTACACCGGACACCTCTACGAGCAGTACTTC
CASSYTGHLYEQYF
>TRBJ1-5|TRBV30|many|TRBD1
TGTGCCTGGAGTGTCGGCGACAGGGGCAATCAGCCCCAGCATTTT
CAWSVGDRGNQPQHF
>TRBJ1-1|TRBV10-1|many|NA
TGCGCCAGCAGTGATTCGAACACTGAAGCTTTCTTT
CASSDSNTEAFF
>TRBJ1-5|TRBV12-3/TRBV12-4|many|NA
TGTGCCAGCAGTTTAGTTCTTCAGCCCCAGCATTTT
CASSLVLQPQHF
>TRBJ2-7|TRBV24-1|many|TRBD1
TGTGCCACCAGTGATCACCGGGACAGGGTATACGAGCAGTACTTC
CATSDHRDRVYEQYF
>TRBJ2-7|TRBV6-5|many|NA
TGTGCCAGCAGTTACCACCCAGGGGACATCAACGAGCAGTACTTC
CASSYHPGDINEQYF
>TRBJ1-1|TRBV29-1|many|NA
TGCAGCGTTGGGGCAGGCGCCCCCAGTACTGAAGCTTTCTTT
CSVGAGAPSTEAFF
>TRBJ1-3|TRBV7-9|many|NA
TGTGCCAGCAGCTTAAGGGACCCCAGCTCTGGAAACACCATATATTTT
CASSLRDPSSGNTIYF